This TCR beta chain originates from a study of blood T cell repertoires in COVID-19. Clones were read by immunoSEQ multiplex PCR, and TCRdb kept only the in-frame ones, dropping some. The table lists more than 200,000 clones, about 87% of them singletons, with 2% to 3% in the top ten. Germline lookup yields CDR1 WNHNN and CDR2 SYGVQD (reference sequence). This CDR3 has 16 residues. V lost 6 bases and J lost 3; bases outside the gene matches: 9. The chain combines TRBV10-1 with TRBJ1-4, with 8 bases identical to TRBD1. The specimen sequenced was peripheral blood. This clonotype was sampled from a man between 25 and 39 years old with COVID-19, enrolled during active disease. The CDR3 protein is CASRVLRTGSNEKLFF. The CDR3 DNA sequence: TGCGCCAGCAGGGTCTTACGGACAGGGTCTAATGAAAAACTGTTTTTT.